This T cell receptor beta chain was captured in a study of blood T cell repertoires in COVID-19. Study in general: The analysed material was cDNA or gDNA that came from T cells, B-cell-depleted T cells, or PBMCs.

All enrollees were about 18 to 100 years old and from roughly 22 US areas. Participants had their cohort set by participant-reported clinical history. For recovered donors of Cohort 3, there were two negative PCRs, clearance, or symptom resolution. The germline V gene has CDR1 KGHSH and CDR2 LQKENI. This CDR3 contains 16 residues. The J segment lost 2 bases and the V segment lost 4 bases, leaving 7 bases of the junction unmatched. Assay used: immunoSEQ multiplex PCR; TCRdb lists only in-frame clones, some missing. The data contain 160,000 or so clones, roughly 88% of them singletons. The J gene is TRBJ2-2, the V gene TRBV18, with 7 bases matching TRBD1. This TCR was recovered from a man between 45 and 60 years old who had recovered from COVID-19. Sample: PBMCs or T cells enriched from blood (not recorded which). As DNA, the CDR3 is TGTGCCAGCTCACAACCGGGACAGCTCAACACCGGGGAGCTGTTTTTT. Protein: CASSQPGQLNTGELFF.